This T cell receptor beta chain was captured by sequencing in a study of identifying expanded T cells in peripheral blood. Study outcomes and limitations: Across healthy donors, higher total template counts meant significantly greater roughly 2-week count variance.

Libraries were prepared by immunoSEQ multiplex PCR; TCRdb keeps only in-frame clonotypes and omits some of them. The sample lists about 81,000 clones, roughly 84% seen once, with 20% in the top ten. Notes on this clone: Its antigen is as yet unknown.

In germline, CDR1 is SGHRS, CDR2 YFSETQ. V lost 2 bases to trimming and J lost 2 bases, with 11 bases between them. CDR3 length equals 14 residues. Sequences were obtained from blood. The rearrangement uses TRBV5-1 and TRBJ2-7, with a weak D call TRBD2 (5 bases). The TCR was taken from a person aged 18-69 years in good health. Here the CDR3 reads CASSFSGDTYEQYF. The CDR3 DNA sequence: TGCGCCAGCAGCTTTTCCGGGGATACCTACGAGCAGTACTTC.